These 13 T cell receptor beta chains were sequenced from one sample in a study of blood T cells in healthy people across ages. Primers used in a second PCR of about 6 to 12 cycles were a sample-barcoded 5' primer and a J-beta primer mix. TCRdb re-derived calls from the 5' RACE reads in MiXCR, one entry per CDR3 protein. The sample yields hundreds of thousands of distinct CDR3 sequences, roughly 56% seen once. Material: blood. The receptors originated from a man aged 35-49 years in good health.

The chain joins TRBV27 to TRBJ2-2; the D is unclear. Germline loops: CDR1 MNHEY, CDR2 SMNVEV (reference sequence). V was trimmed by 0 bases and J by 0 bases, leaving 5 bases between them. The CDR3 has 15 amino acids. In DNA, the CDR3 is TGTGCCAGCAGTTTATCCGTTTCGAACACCGGGGAGCTGTTTTTT. This translates into CASSLSVSNTGELFF.

V usage is TRBV7-6 and J usage is TRBJ2-5; the match to TRBD2 covers 12 bases. CDR3 size: 18 residues. V gave up 5 bases and J gave up 2 bases; unmatched junction bases: 12. Germline values: CDR1 SGHVS, CDR2 FNYEAQ. As DNA, the CDR3 is TGTGCCAGCAGCGGACGGACTAGCGGGGAGCGGGGTCAAGAGACCCAGTACTTC. It specifies CASSGRTSGERGQETQYF.

The V and J genes are TRBV3-1 and TRBJ2-7, with 7 bases fitting TRBD1. The trim removed 8 bases at V and 3 bases at J, leaving 7 bases unmatched. Germline CDR1 is LGHDT and CDR2 is YNNKEL (reference sequence). This CDR3 is 13 amino acids long. CDR3 amino acids: CASGPQGSYEQYF. The CDR3 DNA follows: TGTGCCAGCGGACCACAGGGGAGCTACGAGCAGTACTTC.

The chain joins TRBV5-1 to TRBJ1-1, with TRBD1 as a possible D gene (6 bases). Trimming removed 0 bases from V and 3 bases from J, with 12 bases in between. Looked up from germline, CDR1 is SGHRS and CDR2 is YFSETQ. CDR3 length: 15 amino acids. The CDR3 nucleotides are TGCGCCAGCAGCTTGGCACAGGGAAGGGACACTGAAGCTTTCTTT. Its translation: CASSLAQGRDTEAFF. The complete variable domain, with remaining parts taken from reference TRBV5-1 and TRBJ1-1, reads KAGVTQTPRYLIKTRGQQVTLSCSPISGHRSVSWYQQTPGQGLQFLFEYFSETQRNKGNFPGRFSGRQFSNSRSEMNVSTLELGDSALYLCASSLAQGRDTEAFFGQGTRLTVV.

V usage is TRBV15 and J usage is TRBJ1-2, with 10 bases identical to TRBD1. The V gene end was trimmed by 8 bases and the J gene end by 3 bases; junction bases not matched to a gene: 6. The CDR3 sequence is 14 residues long. Per germline, CDR1 LNHNV and CDR2 YYDKDF (reference sequence). The CDR3: CATRQTGGYYGYTF. The CDR3, as DNA: TGTGCCACCCGCCAGACAGGGGGCTACTATGGCTACACCTTC.

This clonotype was detected once. J is TRBJ2-1 and V is TRBV29-1; the match to TRBD1 covers 8 bases. The CDR3 totals 12 residues. V was pared by 7 bases and J by 10 bases, with 9 bases of the junction left unmatched. Germline loops: CDR1 SQVTM, CDR2 ANQGSEA. The CDR3 loop is CSASTGANEQFF. CDR3 nucleotides: TGCAGCGCTTCGACAGGGGCTAACGAGCAGTTCTTC.

This clonotype was seen a single time. The CDR3 is CSVERVGGAYNEQFF. The DNA of the CDR3 is TGCAGCGTTGAAAGGGTCGGGGGGGCTTACAATGAGCAGTTCTTC. V usage is TRBV29-1 and J usage is TRBJ2-1, with TRBD2 identical over 8 bases. The germline CDR1 and CDR2 sequences are SQVTM and ANQGSEA. This CDR3 has 15 residues. The J segment lost 4 bases and the V segment lost 2 bases, leaving 7 bases of the junction unmatched.

The table lists this clonotype with a few counts. This chain joins TRBV20-1 and TRBJ2-5, with D possibly matching TRBD2 (5 bases). The germline V gene has CDR1 DFQATT and CDR2 SNEGSKA (reference sequence). The length of the CDR3 is 13 residues. V lost 4 bases and J 4 bases, leaving 13 bases between the germline ends. The DNA for the CDR3 is TGCAGTGCTACGGACCGGGAAGGAGAGACCCAGTACTTC. Translation gives CSATDREGETQYF.

This chain joins TRBV20-1 and TRBJ2-5; no clear D gene. Looked up from germline, CDR1 is DFQATT and CDR2 is SNEGSKA (reference sequence). The germline V and J ends were trimmed by 3 bases and 11 bases, with 22 bases remaining between them. The CDR3 has 14 residues. DNA for the CDR3: TGCAGTGCTAGCCGACCAGTTGGGTTCAATGAGCAGTACTTC. It codes for CSASRPVGFNEQYF.

The chain is built from TRBV20-1 and TRBJ1-6, with TRBD1 matching 8 bases. With 2 bases clipped from V and 9 bases from J, the junction kept 15 bases outside the gene matches. Germline V CDR1 and CDR2: DFQATT, SNEGSKA (reference sequence). This CDR3 has 17 residues. The CDR3 loop is CSARHTTGDLSRSPLHF. CDR3 coding DNA: TGCAGTGCTAGACATACGACAGGGGACCTTAGCCGTTCACCCCTCCACTTT.

The J gene is TRBJ2-2, the V gene TRBV5-1; D possibly corresponds to TRBD1 (5 bases). V lost 9 bases and J 10 bases, leaving 19 bases between the germline ends. There are 13 residues in the CDR3. Germline V lookup: CDR1 SGHRS, CDR2 YFSETQ. The CDR3, as DNA: TGCGCCACCAAAATCCAGCAGGGCACGGAGCTGTTTTTT. This codes for CATKIQQGTELFF.

The chain has TRBV28 and TRBJ2-3; D ambiguous. Germline V gene data show CDR1 as MDHEN and CDR2 as SYDVKM. The V gene lost 7 bases and the J gene lost 2 bases, with 10 bases spanning the gap. The CDR3 has 13 residues. The CDR3 DNA sequence: TGTGCCAGCAAGAATCCCTTCACAGATACGCAGTATTTT. It encodes CASKNPFTDTQYF. Full variable domain (outside the CDR3, taken from reference TRBV28 and TRBJ2-3): DVKVTQSSRYLVKRTGEKVFLECVQDMDHENMFWYRQDPGLGLRLIYFSYDVKMKEKGDIPEGYSVSREKKERFSLILESASTNQTSMYLCASKNPFTDTQYFGPGTRLTVL.

This clonotype was seen more than once but under ten times. This rearrangement joins TRBV12-3 or TRBV12-4 to TRBJ2-7, with a tentative D call TRBD2 (5 bases). There are 14 residues in the CDR3. V was trimmed by 4 bases and J by 0 bases, leaving 10 bases between them. DNA for the CDR3: TGTGCCAGCAGTTATCCGGGGAGCTCCTACGAGCAGTACTTC. This translates into CASSYPGSSYEQYF.